These 21 T cell receptor beta chains were all obtained from the same sample, sequenced in a study of CD8+ T cells in alopecia areata. The sequencing template was cDNA reverse transcribed from extracted RNA. The table came from immunoSEQ multiplex PCR; TCRdb's copy has only in-frame clones and leaves some out. The data hold roughly 150,000 clones, with roughly 50% observed a single time. The sequencing sample was made of CD4+ T cells sorted from blood. The receptors derive from a human donor in good health.

The rearrangement uses TRBV7-6 and TRBJ2-5, with no clear D. Trimming stripped 5 bases from V and 5 bases from J, with 12 bases between. Per germline, CDR1 SGHVS and CDR2 FNYEAQ. The CDR3 totals 13 residues. In DNA, the CDR3 is TGTGCCAGCAGCCCACGACTTTATGAGACCCAGTACTTC. It specifies CASSPRLYETQYF.

The chain couples TRBV21-1 to TRBJ2-7. TRBV21-1 is a documented pseudogene. CDR3 length: 10 amino acids. CDR3 DNA: TGTGCCAGCAGCAACTACGAGCAGTACTTC. Its protein is CASSNYEQYF.

This clone has just a few counts. The V and J genes are TRBV28 and TRBJ2-4; TRBD1 agrees at 7 bases. There are 14 residues in the CDR3. CDR1 MDHEN and CDR2 SYDVKM come from the germline V gene. The trim removed 3 bases at V and 3 bases at J, leaving 2 bases unmatched. In nucleotides, the CDR3 is TGTGCCAGCAGTTTGGGACAGCTCAAAAACATTCAGTACTTC. Translating it yields CASSLGQLKNIQYF.

The chain recombines TRBV5-4 with TRBJ2-1; 10 bases map to TRBD1. The germline CDR1 and CDR2 sequences are SGHNT and YYREEE (reference sequence). The junction had 5 bases not matched to a gene; V was cut back by 4 bases and J by 4 bases. This CDR3 spans 15 amino acids. The CDR3 here is CASSARTGGYNEQFF. In nucleotides, the CDR3 is TGTGCCAGCAGCGCTAGGACAGGGGGGTACAATGAGCAGTTCTTC.

The chain uses TRBV29-1 and TRBJ1-2; D unclear. The germline V gene encodes CDR1 SQVTM and CDR2 ANQGSEA. The CDR3 is 12 amino acids. The V and J ends lost 3 bases and 5 bases respectively, with 10 bases between them. CDR3 sequence: CSVEAASYGYTF. The CDR3, as DNA: TGCAGCGTTGAGGCGGCGAGTTATGGCTACACCTTC.

The rearrangement links TRBV29-1 to TRBJ2-3; D not resolved. Germline-derived CDR1 and CDR2 are SQVTM and ANQGSEA. The CDR3 is 13 amino acids. Trimming took 1 base from V and 2 from J, leaving 7 bases between them. The CDR3 region is CSVEGTLTDTQYF. CDR3 nucleotide sequence: TGCAGCGTTGAAGGAACCCTCACAGATACGCAGTATTTT.

This clone was seen repeatedly, ten times or more. The chain carries TRBV2 and TRBJ2-1; TRBD1 or TRBD2 may be the D gene (5 bases each). The germline CDR1 and CDR2 sequences are SNHLY and FYNNEI. V was trimmed by 4 bases and J by 8 bases, leaving 12 bases between them. This CDR3 has 13 amino acids. CDR3 region: CASSALAGHEQFF. The CDR3 DNA sequence: TGTGCCAGCAGTGCCCTAGCAGGGCATGAGCAGTTCTTC.

This sequence joins TRBV6-1 and TRBJ1-5, with 8 bases aligning to TRBD1. Germline V gene sequence: CDR1 MNHNS, CDR2 SASEGT. After removal of 7 bases from V and 6 bases from J, the junction contained 11 bases not matched to a gene. CDR3 length equals 15 residues. CDR3 DNA sequence: TGTGCCAGCAAACTCGTCGGGACAGGCACTCAGCCCCAGCATTTT. Its protein is CASKLVGTGTQPQHF.

The chain couples TRBV19 to TRBJ2-5, with a tentative D call TRBD1 (5 bases). The CDR3 extends over 13 amino acids. Per germline, CDR1 LNHDA and CDR2 SQIVND (reference sequence). Trimming took 6 bases from V and 6 from J, leaving 14 bases between them. The CDR3 loop is CASRAQGLKTQYF. The CDR3 region has the DNA TGTGCCAGTAGGGCCCAGGGATTGAAGACCCAGTACTTC.

This clone was observed a few times. The V call is TRBV29-1, the J call TRBJ1-1; unclear D gene. The germline gives CDR1 SQVTM, CDR2 ANQGSEA. The ends were cut back, 3 bases at V and 1 base at J, with 9 bases in the middle. The CDR3 runs 13 residues. Written as DNA, the CDR3 is TGCAGCGTTGACGGCCTGGGGAACACTGAAGCTTTCTTT. It is translated as CSVDGLGNTEAFF.

The rearrangement links TRBV6-6 to TRBJ2-7, with 10 bases fitting TRBD2. V was pared by 2 bases and J by 2 bases, with 0 bases of the junction left unmatched. CDR3 length: 14 residues. The germline gives CDR1 MNHNY, CDR2 SVGAGI (reference sequence). CDR3 residues: CASSYGTSAYEQYF. In DNA, the CDR3 is TGTGCCAGCAGTTACGGGACTAGCGCCTACGAGCAGTACTTC.

The V and J genes are TRBV29-1 and TRBJ2-7; 7 nucleotides align to TRBD2. Germline V gives CDR1 SQVTM, CDR2 ANQGSEA. J gave up 4 bases and V 5 bases, and 5 bases lay outside the gene matches. The CDR3 sequence is 12 residues long. CDR3 amino acids: CSVSGGGYEQYF. CDR3 nucleotide sequence: TGCAGCGTTTCGGGAGGCGGGTACGAGCAGTACTTC.

CDR3 sequence (DNA): TGCAGCGTTGAATTCTCTAGGAGGCCCTACGAGCAGTACTTC. Amino acid sequence: CSVEFSRRPYEQYF. This chain uses TRBV29-1 with TRBJ2-7, with D perhaps TRBD2 (5 bases). Germline CDR1 SQVTM, CDR2 ANQGSEA. Trimming cost V 2 bases and J 2 bases, with 13 bases left between them. The CDR3 contains 14 residues.

The genes are TRBV6-5 and TRBJ1-1; unclear D gene. With 5 bases removed from V and 7 bases from J, the gap between germline ends came to 14 bases. Germline V lookup: CDR1 MNHEY, CDR2 SVGAGI. This CDR3 has 13 residues. CDR3 protein: CASSEGDKREAFF. In nucleotides, the CDR3 is TGTGCCAGCAGTGAAGGAGACAAACGTGAAGCTTTCTTT.

The rearrangement uses TRBV15 and TRBJ1-5; D is perhaps TRBD1 (5 bases). This CDR3 region has 15 residues. Trimming pared 1 base from V and 7 bases from J, leaving 14 bases between. Germline loops: CDR1 LNHNV, CDR2 YYDKDF (reference sequence). CDR3 residues: CATSRGNQGHQPQHF. The CDR3 region has the DNA TGTGCCACCAGCAGAGGAAATCAGGGCCACCAGCCCCAGCATTTT.

This clone was found a few times. The genes are TRBV23-1 and TRBJ2-1, with TRBD2 matching over 10 bases. TRBV23-1 is treated as an ORF (open reading frame) with a function not yet certain. Unmatched junction bases numbered 16, after V lost 8 bases and J lost 0 bases. The CDR3 is 19 residues long. CDR3 protein: CASLQRTSGQHSSYNEQFF. CDR3 coding DNA: TGCGCCAGCCTACAAAGGACTAGCGGCCAACATAGCTCCTACAATGAGCAGTTCTTC.

The chain carries TRBV11-2 and TRBJ2-7, with D perhaps assigned TRBD1 or TRBD2 (5 bases each). CDR1 and CDR2 (germline): SGHAT, FQNNGV. The CDR3 is 13 residues long. Trimming cost V 5 bases and J 5 bases, with 13 bases left between them. The CDR3 reads CASSQGRPHEQYF. CDR3 nucleotides: TGTGCCAGCAGCCAGGGACGGCCCCACGAGCAGTACTTC.

V gene TRBV4-1 combines with J gene TRBJ2-5; D may be TRBD2 (6 bases). V was cut by 4 bases and J by 2 bases, with 8 bases left in between. Per germline, CDR1 MGHRA and CDR2 YSYEKL. The CDR3 contains 13 residues. CDR3 DNA sequence: TGCGCCAGCAGCCTAGGACTACAAGAGACCCAGTACTTC. Protein: CASSLGLQETQYF.

This chain connects TRBV7-2 to TRBJ2-6, with D possibly matching TRBD1 (6 bases). The CDR3 consists of 16 residues. The germline V and J ends were trimmed by 5 bases and 1 base, with 12 bases remaining between them. CDR1 SGHTA and CDR2 FQGNSA come from the germline V gene. The CDR3 reads CASSPGQFSGANVLTF. For the CDR3, the DNA is TGTGCCAGCAGCCCAGGACAGTTTTCTGGGGCCAACGTCCTGACTTTC. The full variable domain, with the rest looked up from reference TRBV7-2 and TRBJ2-6, is GAGVSQSPSNKVTEKGKDVELRCDPISGHTALYWYRQSLGQGLEFLIYFQGNSAPDKSGLPSDRFSAERTGGSVSTLTIQRTQQEDSAVYLCASSPGQFSGANVLTFGAGSRLTVL.

V is TRBV5-6 and J is TRBJ2-5; 11 bases fit TRBD1. The CDR3 sequence is 13 residues long. V shed 4 bases, J shed 6 bases, and the junction held 2 bases outside the gene matches. From germline, CDR1 is SGHDT and CDR2 YYEEEE. In DNA form, the CDR3 reads TGTGCCAGCAGCAAGGACAGGGGGCAGACCCAGTACTTC. Protein sequence: CASSKDRGQTQYF.

The chain recombines TRBV29-1 with TRBJ1-1, with D uncertain. The CDR3 consists of 13 residues. The germline CDR1 and CDR2 sequences are SQVTM and ANQGSEA. V was pared by 7 bases and J by 3 bases, with 15 bases between. The CDR3, as DNA: TGCAGCGCTAGAGAAAGGAGGGACACTGAAGCTTTCTTT. Protein: CSARERRDTEAFF.